This TCR beta chain was retrieved from a study of blood T cell repertoires in COVID-19. Study-wide background: PBMCs, B-cell-depleted T cells, or T cells provided the cDNA or gDNA that made up the material.

Only in-frame clones appear in the TCRdb table, and some are missing; sequencing was by immunoSEQ multiplex PCR. The sample lists approximately 210,000 clones, 80% to 90% occurring once. After removal of 5 bases from V and 5 bases from J, the junction contained 4 bases not matched to a gene. This CDR3 contains 16 residues. Germline V gene data show CDR1 as SGHAT and CDR2 as FQNNGV. The rearrangement joins TRBV11-2 to TRBJ1-6; 12 bases agree with TRBD1. Sequencing was performed on peripheral blood. The receptor was derived from a woman aged 45-65 years with acute or convalescent COVID-19. In DNA form, the CDR3 reads TGTGCCAGCAGCCCGGGACAGGGGGCCCATAATTCACCCCTCCACTTT. Translated: CASSPGQGAHNSPLHF. The variable domain in full, completed from reference TRBV11-2 and TRBJ1-6, reads EAGVAQSPRYKIIEKRQSVAFWCNPISGHATLYWYQQILGQGPKLLIQFQNNGVVDDSQLPKDRFSAERLKGVDSTLKIQPAKLEDSAVYLCASSPGQGAHNSPLHFGNGTRLTVT.